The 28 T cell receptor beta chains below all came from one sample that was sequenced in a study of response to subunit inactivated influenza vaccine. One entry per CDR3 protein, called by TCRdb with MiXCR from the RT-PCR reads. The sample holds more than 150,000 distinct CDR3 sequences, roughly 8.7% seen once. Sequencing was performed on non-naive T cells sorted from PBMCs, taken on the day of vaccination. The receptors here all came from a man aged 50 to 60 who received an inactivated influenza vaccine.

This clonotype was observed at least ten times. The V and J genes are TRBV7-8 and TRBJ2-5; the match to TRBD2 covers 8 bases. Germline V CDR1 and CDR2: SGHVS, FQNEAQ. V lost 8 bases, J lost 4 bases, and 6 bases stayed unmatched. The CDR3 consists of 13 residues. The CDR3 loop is CASRGGRRETQYF. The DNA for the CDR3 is TGTGCCAGCCGGGGGGGCCGGAGAGAGACCCAGTACTTC.

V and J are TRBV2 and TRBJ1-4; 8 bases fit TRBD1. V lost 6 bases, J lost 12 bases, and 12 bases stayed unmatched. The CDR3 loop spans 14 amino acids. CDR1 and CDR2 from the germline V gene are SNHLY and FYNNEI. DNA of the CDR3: TGTGCCAGCAGACAGGGGGTAGTATCTGGGGAACTGTTTTTT. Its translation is CASRQGVVSGELFF.

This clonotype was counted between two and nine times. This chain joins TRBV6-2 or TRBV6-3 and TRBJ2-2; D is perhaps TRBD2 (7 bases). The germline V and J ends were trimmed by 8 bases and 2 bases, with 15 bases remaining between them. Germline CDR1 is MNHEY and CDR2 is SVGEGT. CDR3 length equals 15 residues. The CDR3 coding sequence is TGTGCCAGCGCAAAAACGGGGGGCAACACCGGGGAGCTGTTTTTT. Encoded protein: CASAKTGGNTGELFF.

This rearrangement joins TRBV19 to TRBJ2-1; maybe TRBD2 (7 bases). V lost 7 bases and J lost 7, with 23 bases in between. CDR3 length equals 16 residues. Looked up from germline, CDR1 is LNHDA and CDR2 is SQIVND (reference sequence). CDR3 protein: CASTSPGGREPNEQFF. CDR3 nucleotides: TGTGCCAGTACCTCCCCTGGGGGGCGGGAGCCTAATGAGCAGTTCTTC.

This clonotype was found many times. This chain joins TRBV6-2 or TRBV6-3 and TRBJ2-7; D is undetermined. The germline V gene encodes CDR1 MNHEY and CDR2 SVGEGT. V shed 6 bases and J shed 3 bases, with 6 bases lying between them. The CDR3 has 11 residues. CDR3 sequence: CASRDIYEQYF. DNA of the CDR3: TGTGCCAGCAGAGACATCTACGAGCAGTACTTC.

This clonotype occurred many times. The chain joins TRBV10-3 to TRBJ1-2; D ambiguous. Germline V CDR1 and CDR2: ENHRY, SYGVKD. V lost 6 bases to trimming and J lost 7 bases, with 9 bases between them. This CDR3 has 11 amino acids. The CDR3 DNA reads TGTGCCATCAGCGATGCAGTTGGCTACACCTTC. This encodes CAISDAVGYTF.

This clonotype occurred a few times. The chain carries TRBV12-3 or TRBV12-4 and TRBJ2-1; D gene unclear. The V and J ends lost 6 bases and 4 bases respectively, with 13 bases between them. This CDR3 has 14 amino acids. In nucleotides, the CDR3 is TGTGCCAGCAGCCTACGTGGGGTATACAATGAGCAGTTCTTC. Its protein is CASSLRGVYNEQFF.

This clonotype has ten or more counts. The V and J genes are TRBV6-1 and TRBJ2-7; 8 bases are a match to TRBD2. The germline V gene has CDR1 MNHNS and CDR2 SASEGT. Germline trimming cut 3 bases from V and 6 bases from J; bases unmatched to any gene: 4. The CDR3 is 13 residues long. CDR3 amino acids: CASSEFRGGEQYF. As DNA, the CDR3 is TGTGCCAGCAGTGAGTTCCGGGGGGGCGAGCAGTACTTC.

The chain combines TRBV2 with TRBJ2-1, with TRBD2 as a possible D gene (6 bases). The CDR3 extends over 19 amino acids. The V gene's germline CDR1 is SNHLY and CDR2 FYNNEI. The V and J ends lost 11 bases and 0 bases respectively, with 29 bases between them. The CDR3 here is CAFCFRGLPTFSSYNEQFF. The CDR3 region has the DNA TGTGCCTTCTGTTTCCGGGGACTGCCCACCTTTAGCTCCTACAATGAGCAGTTCTTC.

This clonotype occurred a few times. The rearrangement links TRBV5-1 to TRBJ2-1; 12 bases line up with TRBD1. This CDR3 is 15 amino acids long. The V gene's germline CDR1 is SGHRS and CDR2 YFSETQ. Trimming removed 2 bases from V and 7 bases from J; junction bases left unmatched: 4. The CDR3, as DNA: TGCGCCAGCAGCTTACGGGACAGGGGGCGGAATGAGCAGTTCTTC. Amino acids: CASSLRDRGRNEQFF. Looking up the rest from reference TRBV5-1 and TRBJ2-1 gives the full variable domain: KAGVTQTPRYLIKTRGQQVTLSCSPISGHRSVSWYQQTPGQGLQFLFEYFSETQRNKGNFPGRFSGRQFSNSRSEMNVSTLELGDSALYLCASSLRDRGRNEQFFGPGTRLTVL.

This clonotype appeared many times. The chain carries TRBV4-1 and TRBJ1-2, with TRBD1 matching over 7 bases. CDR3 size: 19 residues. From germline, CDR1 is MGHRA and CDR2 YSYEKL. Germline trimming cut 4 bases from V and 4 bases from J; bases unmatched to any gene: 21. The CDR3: CASSRETGSGSSIFYGYTF. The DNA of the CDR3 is TGCGCCAGCAGCCGAGAGACAGGGTCGGGGAGCAGTATATTCTATGGCTACACCTTC.

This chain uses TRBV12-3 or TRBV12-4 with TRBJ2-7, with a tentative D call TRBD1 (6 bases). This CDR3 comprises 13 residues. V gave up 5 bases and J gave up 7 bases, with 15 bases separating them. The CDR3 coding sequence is TGTGCCAGCAGTCTCAACGACAGGTCTGAGCAGTACTTC. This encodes CASSLNDRSEQYF.

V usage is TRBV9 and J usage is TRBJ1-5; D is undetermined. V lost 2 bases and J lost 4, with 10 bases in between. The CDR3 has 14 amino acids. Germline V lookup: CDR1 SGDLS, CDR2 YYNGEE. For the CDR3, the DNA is TGTGCCAGCAGCGTCGACCCCAGAAATCAGCCCCAGCATTTT. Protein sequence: CASSVDPRNQPQHF. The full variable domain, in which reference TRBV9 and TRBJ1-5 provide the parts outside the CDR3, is DSGVTQTPKHLITATGQRVTLRCSPRSGDLSVYWYQQSLDQGLQFLIQYYNGEERAKGNILERFSAQQFPDLHSELNLSSLELGDSALYFCASSVDPRNQPQHFGDGTRLSIL.

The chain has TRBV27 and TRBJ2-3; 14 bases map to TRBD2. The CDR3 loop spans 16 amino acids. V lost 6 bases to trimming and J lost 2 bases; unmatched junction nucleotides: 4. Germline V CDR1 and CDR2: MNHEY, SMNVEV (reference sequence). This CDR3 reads CASRLTSGRATDTQYF. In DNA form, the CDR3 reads TGTGCCAGCAGGCTGACTAGCGGGAGGGCCACAGATACGCAGTATTTT.

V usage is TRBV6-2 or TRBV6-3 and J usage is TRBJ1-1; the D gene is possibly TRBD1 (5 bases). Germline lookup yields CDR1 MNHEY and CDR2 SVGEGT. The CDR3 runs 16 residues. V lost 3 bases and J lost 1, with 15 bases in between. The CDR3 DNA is TGTGCCAGCAGTTATCTCCTCGGGACTACGAACACTGAAGCTTTCTTT. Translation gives CASSYLLGTTNTEAFF.

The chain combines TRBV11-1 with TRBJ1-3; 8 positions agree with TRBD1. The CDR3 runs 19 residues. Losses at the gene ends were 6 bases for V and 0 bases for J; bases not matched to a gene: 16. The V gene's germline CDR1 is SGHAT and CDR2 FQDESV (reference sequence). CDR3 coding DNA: TGTGCCAGCAGTATCTGGCTACTGACAGGGGTCTCCTCTGGAAACACCATATATTTT. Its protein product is CASSIWLLTGVSSGNTIYF.

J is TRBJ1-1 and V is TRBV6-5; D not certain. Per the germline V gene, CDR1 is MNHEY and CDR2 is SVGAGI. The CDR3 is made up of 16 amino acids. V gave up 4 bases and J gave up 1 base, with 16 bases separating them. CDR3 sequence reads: CASSSLLPSSNTEAFF. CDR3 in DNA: TGTGCCAGCAGTTCACTCCTGCCATCATCGAACACTGAAGCTTTCTTT.

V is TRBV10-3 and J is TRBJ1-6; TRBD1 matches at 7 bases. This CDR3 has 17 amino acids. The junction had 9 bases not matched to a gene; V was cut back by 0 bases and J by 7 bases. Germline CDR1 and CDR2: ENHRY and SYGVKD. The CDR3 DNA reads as TGTGCCATCAGTGAGTCTACGAGGGGGCGAGGGAATTCACCCCTCCACTTT. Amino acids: CAISESTRGRGNSPLHF.

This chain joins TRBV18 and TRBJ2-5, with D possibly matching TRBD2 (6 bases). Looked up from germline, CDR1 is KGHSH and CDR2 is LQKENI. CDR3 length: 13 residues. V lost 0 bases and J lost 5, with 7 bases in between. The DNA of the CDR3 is TGTGCCAGCTCACCACCGGCGGGGGAGACCCAGTACTTC. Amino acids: CASSPPAGETQYF.

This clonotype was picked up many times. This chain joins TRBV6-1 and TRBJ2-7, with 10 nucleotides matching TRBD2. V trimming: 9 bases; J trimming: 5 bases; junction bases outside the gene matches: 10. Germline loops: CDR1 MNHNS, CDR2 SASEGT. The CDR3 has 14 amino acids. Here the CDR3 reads CASKRAGGLDEQYF. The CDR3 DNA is TGTGCCAGTAAAAGAGCGGGAGGGCTGGACGAGCAGTACTTC.

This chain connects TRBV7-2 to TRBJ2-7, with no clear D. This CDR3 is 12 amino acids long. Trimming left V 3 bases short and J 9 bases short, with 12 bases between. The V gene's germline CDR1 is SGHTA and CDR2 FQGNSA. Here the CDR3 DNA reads TGTGCCAGCAGCTTGGACCAATCGAGGCAGTACTTC. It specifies CASSLDQSRQYF.

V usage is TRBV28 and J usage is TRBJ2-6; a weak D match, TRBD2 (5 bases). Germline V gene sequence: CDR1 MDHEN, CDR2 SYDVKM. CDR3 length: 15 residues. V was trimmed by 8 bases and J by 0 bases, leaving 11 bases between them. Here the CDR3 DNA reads TGTGCCAGCCTGGACTCCACCTCTGGGGCCAACGTCCTGACTTTC. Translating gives CASLDSTSGANVLTF.

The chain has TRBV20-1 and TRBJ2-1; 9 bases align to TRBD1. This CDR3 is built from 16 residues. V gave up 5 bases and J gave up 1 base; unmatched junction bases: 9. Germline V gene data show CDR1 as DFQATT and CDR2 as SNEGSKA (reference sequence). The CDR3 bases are TGCAGTGCTTCCCAAGGCGGGACAGGGTCCTACAATGAGCAGTTCTTC. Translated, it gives CSASQGGTGSYNEQFF.

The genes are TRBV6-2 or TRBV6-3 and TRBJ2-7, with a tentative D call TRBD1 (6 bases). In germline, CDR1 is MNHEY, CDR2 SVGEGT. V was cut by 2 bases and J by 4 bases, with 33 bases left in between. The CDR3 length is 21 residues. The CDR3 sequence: CASSYAKQHGTPAPGSYEQYF. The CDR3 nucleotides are TGTGCCAGCAGTTACGCGAAACAGCACGGGACACCGGCTCCGGGGTCTTACGAGCAGTACTTC.

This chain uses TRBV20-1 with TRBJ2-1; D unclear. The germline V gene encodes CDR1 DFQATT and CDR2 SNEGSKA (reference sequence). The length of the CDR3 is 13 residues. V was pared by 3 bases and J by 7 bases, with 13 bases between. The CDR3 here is CSASRSPFNEQFF. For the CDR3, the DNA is TGCAGTGCTAGTCGGAGTCCCTTTAATGAGCAGTTCTTC.

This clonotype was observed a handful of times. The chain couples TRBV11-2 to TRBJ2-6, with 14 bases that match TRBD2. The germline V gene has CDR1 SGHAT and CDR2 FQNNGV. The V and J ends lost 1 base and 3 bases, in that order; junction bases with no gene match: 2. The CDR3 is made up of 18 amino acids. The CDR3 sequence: CASSLVGLAGGGANVLTF. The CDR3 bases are TGTGCCAGCAGCTTAGTCGGACTAGCGGGAGGTGGGGCCAACGTCCTGACTTTC.

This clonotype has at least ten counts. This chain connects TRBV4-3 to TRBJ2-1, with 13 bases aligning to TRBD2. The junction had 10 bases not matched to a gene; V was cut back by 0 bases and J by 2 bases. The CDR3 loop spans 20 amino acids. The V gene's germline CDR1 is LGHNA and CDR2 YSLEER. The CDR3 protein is CASSQESLPGLAGTYNEQFF. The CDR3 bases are TGCGCCAGCAGCCAAGAGTCCCTCCCGGGACTAGCGGGAACCTACAATGAGCAGTTCTTC.

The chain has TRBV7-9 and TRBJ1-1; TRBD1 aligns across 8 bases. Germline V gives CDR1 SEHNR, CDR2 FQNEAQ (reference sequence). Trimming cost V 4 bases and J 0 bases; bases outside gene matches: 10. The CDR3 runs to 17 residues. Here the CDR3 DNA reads TGTGCCAGCAGCTCACCCACCCGGGACAGGATGAACACTGAAGCTTTCTTT. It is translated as CASSSPTRDRMNTEAFF.